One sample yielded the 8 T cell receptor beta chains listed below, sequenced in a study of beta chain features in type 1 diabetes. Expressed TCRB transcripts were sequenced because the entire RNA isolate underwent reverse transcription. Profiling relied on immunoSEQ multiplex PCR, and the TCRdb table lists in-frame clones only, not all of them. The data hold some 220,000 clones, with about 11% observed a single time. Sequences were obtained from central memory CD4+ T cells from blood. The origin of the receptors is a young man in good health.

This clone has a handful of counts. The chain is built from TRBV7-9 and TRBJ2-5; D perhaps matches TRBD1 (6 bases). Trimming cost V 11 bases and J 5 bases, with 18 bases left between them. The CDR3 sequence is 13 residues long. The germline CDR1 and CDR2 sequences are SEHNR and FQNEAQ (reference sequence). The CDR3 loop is CAGGTGTRETQYF. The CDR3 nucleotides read TGTGCCGGGGGAACAGGGACCCGGGAGACCCAGTACTTC. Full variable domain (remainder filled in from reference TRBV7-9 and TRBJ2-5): DTGVSQNPRHKITKRGQNVTFRCDPISEHNRLYWYRQTLGQGPEFLTYFQNEAQLEKSRLLSDRFSAERPKGSFSTLEIQRTEQGDSAMYLCAGGTGTRETQYFGPGTRLLVL.

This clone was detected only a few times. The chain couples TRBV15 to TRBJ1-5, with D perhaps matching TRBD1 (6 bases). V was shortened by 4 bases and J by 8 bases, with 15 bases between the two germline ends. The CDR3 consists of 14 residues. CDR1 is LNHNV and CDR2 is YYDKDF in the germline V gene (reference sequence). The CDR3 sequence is CATSIIQGREPQHF. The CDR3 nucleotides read TGTGCCACCAGCATTATACAGGGTCGGGAGCCCCAGCATTTT.

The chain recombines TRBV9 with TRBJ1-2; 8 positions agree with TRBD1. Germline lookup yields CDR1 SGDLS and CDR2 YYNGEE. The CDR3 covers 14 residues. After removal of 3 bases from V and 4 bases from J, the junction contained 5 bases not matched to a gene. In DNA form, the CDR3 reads TGTGCCAGCAGCGCGACAGGGGCGGGCTATGGCTACACCTTC. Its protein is CASSATGAGYGYTF.

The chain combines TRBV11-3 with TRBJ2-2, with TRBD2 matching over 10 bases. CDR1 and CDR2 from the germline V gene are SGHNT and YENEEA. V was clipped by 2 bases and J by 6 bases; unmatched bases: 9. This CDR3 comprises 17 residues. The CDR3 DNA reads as TGTGCCAGCAGCTTAATGTCCCTAGCGGGAGCTGCCGGGGAGCTGTTTTTT. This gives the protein CASSLMSLAGAAGELFF.

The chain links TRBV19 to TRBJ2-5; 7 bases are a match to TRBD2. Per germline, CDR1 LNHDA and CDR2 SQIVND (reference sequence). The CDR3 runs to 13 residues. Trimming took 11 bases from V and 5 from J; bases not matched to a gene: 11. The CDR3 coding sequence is TGTGCCGGATCGGCGGGAGTAGGGGAGACCCAGTACTTC. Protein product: CAGSAGVGETQYF.

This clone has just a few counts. CDR3 in amino acids: CASSDLLAGPRQIVSNQPQHF. CDR3 in DNA: TGTGCCAGCAGTGACCTATTGGCAGGACCCCGCCAGATCGTTAGCAATCAGCCCCAGCATTTT. The chain carries TRBV6-4 and TRBJ1-5; D not certain. V was cut by 2 bases and J by 0 bases, with 26 bases left in between. The CDR3 has 21 amino acids. Germline loops: CDR1 MRHNA, CDR2 SNTAGT.

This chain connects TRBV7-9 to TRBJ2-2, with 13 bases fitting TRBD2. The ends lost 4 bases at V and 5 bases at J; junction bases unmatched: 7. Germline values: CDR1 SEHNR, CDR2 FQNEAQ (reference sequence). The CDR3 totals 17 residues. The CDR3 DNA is TGTGCCAGCAGCTCCCCGGGACTAGCGGGATTTACCGGGGAGCTGTTTTTT. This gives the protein CASSSPGLAGFTGELFF.

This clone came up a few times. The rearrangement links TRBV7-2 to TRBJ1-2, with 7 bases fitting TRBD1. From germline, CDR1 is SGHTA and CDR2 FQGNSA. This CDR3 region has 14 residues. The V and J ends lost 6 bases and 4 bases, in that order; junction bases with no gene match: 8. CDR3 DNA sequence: TGTGCCAGCAGTCTGGAGGGGGCTGCCTATGGCTACACCTTC. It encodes CASSLEGAAYGYTF.